Presented here are 31 T cell receptor beta chains from one specimen sequenced in a study of PD-L1 blockade in urothelial cancer. Sequencing used immunoSEQ multiplex PCR; TCRdb keeps in-frame clones, though not all of them. The sample holds about 120,000 clones, roughly 90% seen once. Time point: peripheral blood 6 weeks after treatment start. Material: PBMCs, obtained around atezolizumab (anti-PD-L1) treatment. These receptors all come from a man in his 60s with urothelial cancer.

This chain links TRBV29-1 with TRBJ2-5; 10 bases are a match to TRBD1. The CDR3 is 12 residues long. CDR1 and CDR2 from the germline V gene are SQVTM and ANQGSEA. J lost 5 bases, V lost 7 bases, and 4 bases had no gene match. In nucleotides, the CDR3 is TGCAGCGCGGACAGGGGGAAGGAGACCCAGTACTTC. Translation: CSADRGKETQYF.

The rearrangement uses TRBV29-1 and TRBJ2-3; the D is unclear. The CDR3 spans 14 residues. Trimming shortened V by 4 bases and J by 0 bases, and 11 bases separated the two germline ends. Germline V gene lookup returns CDR1 SQVTM and CDR2 ANQGSEA. DNA of the CDR3: TGCAGCGTTGTACACCCCTTCAGCACAGATACGCAGTATTTT. The encoded protein is CSVVHPFSTDTQYF.

The rearrangement uses TRBV5-5 and TRBJ2-7, with D unclear. V shed 0 bases and J shed 6 bases, with 10 bases lying between them. The CDR3 has 13 amino acids. Germline CDR1 is SGHKS and CDR2 is YYEKEE (reference sequence). CDR3 sequence reads: CASSLEPTGEQYF. The CDR3, as DNA: TGTGCCAGCAGCTTGGAGCCAACCGGCGAGCAGTACTTC.

This sequence joins TRBV4-3 and TRBJ2-6; possibly TRBD1 for D (6 bases). This CDR3 has 16 amino acids. Trimming took 2 bases from V and 2 from J, leaving 10 bases between them. Germline V gene data show CDR1 as LGHNA and CDR2 as YSLEER. The CDR3 DNA reads TGCGCCAGCAGCCAACAGACAGGTGCTGGGGCCAACGTCCTGACTTTC. This sequence encodes CASSQQTGAGANVLTF.

This clone appeared a few times. The J gene is TRBJ1-2, the V gene TRBV28; D remains ambiguous. This CDR3 is 13 amino acids long. Germline V gives CDR1 MDHEN, CDR2 SYDVKM. The V end lost 8 bases, the J end lost 3 bases, and 13 bases lay between the germline ends. The CDR3: CASCATGDYGYTF. CDR3 nucleotide sequence: TGTGCCAGCTGTGCGACCGGGGACTATGGCTACACCTTC.

The V gene is TRBV7-8, the J gene TRBJ2-1; 9 nucleotides match TRBD1. CDR3 length equals 15 residues. Losses at the gene ends were 3 bases for V and 5 bases for J; bases not matched to a gene: 5. Looked up from germline, CDR1 is SGHVS and CDR2 is FQNEAQ. The CDR3 is CASSFGQGRDNEQFF. In DNA form, the CDR3 reads TGTGCCAGCAGCTTCGGACAGGGGCGAGACAATGAGCAGTTCTTC.

The V and J genes are TRBV27 and TRBJ2-5; TRBD2 is a possible D gene (5 bases). Germline values: CDR1 MNHEY, CDR2 SMNVEV (reference sequence). This CDR3 comprises 13 residues. The V and J ends lost 6 bases and 5 bases respectively, with 13 bases between them. The CDR3 DNA reads as TGTGCCAGCAGCTCCGGCGGGTGGGAGACCCAGTACTTC. This codes for CASSSGGWETQYF.

In this sample, this clone turned up once. The V and J genes are TRBV4-3 and TRBJ2-2; TRBD1 is a possible D gene (6 bases). Looked up from germline, CDR1 is LGHNA and CDR2 is YSLEER. This CDR3 comprises 18 residues. Between the trimmed V and J ends, which lost 4 bases and 3 bases, there was a span of 21 bases. The CDR3 reads CASSPSKGQGPYTGELFF. The CDR3 DNA reads as TGCGCCAGCAGCCCATCGAAAGGGCAGGGGCCTTACACCGGGGAGCTGTTTTTT.

This chain links TRBV6-5 with TRBJ2-5; 11 bases agree with TRBD1. V lost 3 bases, J lost 5 bases, and 8 bases stayed unmatched. The CDR3 runs to 16 residues. CDR1 is MNHEY, CDR2 SVGAGI, per germline. The CDR3 loop is CASSYQWDRGGETQYF. In nucleotides, the CDR3 is TGTGCCAGCAGTTATCAATGGGACAGGGGGGGGGAGACCCAGTACTTC.

This clone was seen just once. The CDR3 DNA reads as TGCGCCAGCAGCTTGGCCCCGTCAGGGGAATGGAACGGCTACACCTTC. Its translation is CASSLAPSGEWNGYTF. The chain recombines TRBV5-1 with TRBJ1-2; D may be TRBD1 (6 bases). The germline CDR1 and CDR2 sequences are SGHRS and YFSETQ. V lost 0 bases to trimming and J lost 8 bases, with 20 bases between them. The CDR3 totals 16 residues.

The chain uses TRBV7-2 and TRBJ1-6; 8 bases are shared with TRBD1. Unmatched junction bases numbered 7, after V lost 5 bases and J lost 7 bases. In germline, CDR1 is SGHTA, CDR2 FQGNSA. The CDR3 length is 15 residues. This CDR3 reads CASSRDRGGNSPLHF. DNA of the CDR3: TGTGCCAGCAGCAGAGACAGGGGAGGGAATTCACCCCTCCACTTT.

The chain combines TRBV6-6 with TRBJ1-1; unclear D gene. This CDR3 region has 13 residues. V dropped 8 bases and J dropped 0 bases, with 10 bases sitting between them. Germline CDR1 and CDR2: MNHNY and SVGAGI (reference sequence). DNA of the CDR3: TGTGCCAGCGTTACAGCTATGAACACTGAAGCTTTCTTT. Its translation is CASVTAMNTEAFF.

This clone was detected only a few times. V is TRBV28 and J is TRBJ1-3, with 7 bases identical to TRBD1. V lost 5 bases to trimming and J lost 1 base; unmatched junction nucleotides: 2. The CDR3 contains 14 residues. Germline CDR1 MDHEN, CDR2 SYDVKM. Written as DNA, the CDR3 is TGTGCCAGCAGTCTACAGGGGTCTGGAAACACCATATATTTT. This encodes CASSLQGSGNTIYF.

The table lists this clone with a few counts. J is TRBJ1-1 and V is TRBV5-1; 8 bases fit TRBD1. Germline V gene data show CDR1 as SGHRS and CDR2 as YFSETQ. The CDR3 runs to 14 residues. V dropped 5 bases and J dropped 10; count of bases not matched to a gene: 13. The CDR3 sequence is CASSRSTGDGVAFF. In DNA form, the CDR3 reads TGCGCCAGCAGTCGATCGACAGGGGATGGCGTAGCTTTCTTT.

The CDR3 spells CASSNPGQSYEQYF. The DNA of the CDR3 is TGTGCCAGTAGTAACCCGGGACAATCCTACGAGCAGTACTTC. This chain links TRBV19 with TRBJ2-7, with D possibly being TRBD1 (6 bases). This CDR3 is built from 14 residues. V lost 4 bases and J 1 base, leaving 11 bases between the germline ends. Per germline, CDR1 LNHDA and CDR2 SQIVND (reference sequence).

V gene TRBV28 combines with J gene TRBJ1-5; D gene unclear. Trimming took off 10 bases at V and 0 bases at J, with 7 bases between the two ends. Germline V gene sequence: CDR1 MDHEN, CDR2 SYDVKM. The CDR3 extends over 12 amino acids. In DNA, the CDR3 is TGTGCCACCCAGGATAGCAATCAGCCCCAGCATTTT. Translation: CATQDSNQPQHF.

The V gene is TRBV10-3, the J gene TRBJ2-3; tentatively, D is TRBD2 (6 bases). This CDR3 contains 15 residues. Trimming took 3 bases from V and 1 from J, leaving 11 bases between them. Germline CDR1 reads ENHRY; CDR2 reads SYGVKD. DNA for the CDR3: TGTGCCATCAGTGACGGGTCGGGGGGCACAGATACGCAGTATTTT. This translates into CAISDGSGGTDTQYF.

This chain joins TRBV10-3 and TRBJ2-1, with 10 bases that match TRBD1. Germline V gene data show CDR1 as ENHRY and CDR2 as SYGVKD. The CDR3 sequence is 13 residues long. The J segment lost 6 bases and the V segment lost 9 bases, leaving 5 bases of the junction unmatched. CDR3 sequence reads: CAIAGQGINEQFF. DNA of the CDR3: TGTGCCATAGCGGGACAGGGGATCAATGAGCAGTTCTTC.

The rearrangement links TRBV11-2 to TRBJ1-2; the D is unclear. The CDR3 spans 13 residues. From germline, CDR1 is SGHAT and CDR2 FQNNGV. V was pared by 5 bases and J by 4 bases, with 11 bases between. CDR3 sequence: CASSPPRFYGYTF. The CDR3 nucleotides are TGTGCCAGCAGCCCCCCGCGCTTCTATGGCTACACCTTC.

This rearrangement joins TRBV21-1 to TRBJ2-7; the D call in the table, TRBD1, was not verified against the DNA. TRBV21-1 is a documented pseudogene. CDR3 length: 13 amino acids. CDR3 sequence reads: CASSINRDYEQYF. The CDR3, as DNA: TGTGCCAGCAGCATCAACAGGGACTACGAGCAGTACTTC.

The V call is TRBV2, the J call TRBJ2-7; D perhaps matches TRBD1 (6 bases). The CDR3 covers 17 residues. V was shortened by 0 bases and J by 3 bases, with 18 bases between the two germline ends. Per the germline V gene, CDR1 is SNHLY and CDR2 is FYNNEI. The CDR3 loop reads CASSEARVRDINYEQYF. CDR3 nucleotide sequence: TGTGCCAGCAGTGAAGCACGGGTCCGGGACATAAACTACGAGCAGTACTTC.

V and J are TRBV6-1 and TRBJ1-2; D remains ambiguous. Germline V gene sequence: CDR1 MNHNS, CDR2 SASEGT. Trimming cost V 6 bases and J 4 bases, with 9 bases left between them. The length of the CDR3 is 12 residues. This CDR3 is CASSPLGYGYTF. The CDR3 DNA reads TGTGCCAGCAGCCCACTAGGCTATGGCTACACCTTC.

V gene TRBV19 combines with J gene TRBJ2-1; 9 bases agree with TRBD1. The J segment lost 6 bases and the V segment lost 5 bases, leaving 2 bases of the junction unmatched. CDR1 is LNHDA, CDR2 SQIVND, per germline (reference sequence). The CDR3 length is 13 residues. The CDR3 region has the DNA TGTGCCAGTAGTGGGACAGGGAGCAATGAGCAGTTCTTC. It is translated as CASSGTGSNEQFF.

This clone is a singleton in its sample. The chain uses TRBV27 and TRBJ2-1; 7 nucleotides align to TRBD2. The CDR3 has 16 amino acids. The V gene's germline CDR1 is MNHEY and CDR2 SMNVEV (reference sequence). V lost 7 bases and J lost 1; bases outside the gene matches: 10. CDR3: CASTNPSSGSYNEQFF. CDR3 DNA: TGTGCCAGCACCAACCCCTCTAGCGGTTCCTACAATGAGCAGTTCTTC.

This clone appeared once. The chain is built from TRBV5-4 and TRBJ2-5; TRBD2 aligns across 9 bases. CDR3 length equals 16 residues. CDR1 is SGHNT and CDR2 is YYREEE in the germline V gene (reference sequence). Trimming cost V 0 bases and J 2 bases; bases outside gene matches: 5. The DNA for the CDR3 is TGTGCCAGCAGCTTGGAGGGTAGCGGGAGTCAAGAGACCCAGTACTTC. It codes for CASSLEGSGSQETQYF.

The V call is TRBV11-2, the J call TRBJ1-4; D gene uncertain. The CDR3 is 12 residues long. The germline V and J ends were trimmed by 10 bases and 4 bases, with 10 bases remaining between them. Per the germline V gene, CDR1 is SGHAT and CDR2 is FQNNGV. CDR3 protein: CATSGINEKLFF. CDR3 coding DNA: TGTGCCACCTCGGGGATTAATGAAAAACTGTTTTTT.

The V call is TRBV9, the J call TRBJ1-2; 7 nucleotides agree with TRBD1. CDR1 is SGDLS and CDR2 is YYNGEE in the germline V gene. V trimming: 4 bases; J trimming: 3 bases; junction bases outside the gene matches: 6. The CDR3 sequence is 14 residues long. This CDR3 reads CASSPTDRDYGYTF. DNA for the CDR3: TGTGCCAGCAGCCCAACCGACAGGGACTATGGCTACACCTTC.

This clone was counted only a few times. V usage is TRBV25-1 and J usage is TRBJ1-2, with D hard to call. V was shortened by 2 bases and J by 4 bases, with 11 bases between the two germline ends. From germline, CDR1 is MGHDK and CDR2 SYGVNS. The CDR3 extends over 14 amino acids. The CDR3: CASSEIGGLYGYTF. As DNA, the CDR3 is TGTGCCAGCAGTGAAATTGGAGGCCTCTATGGCTACACCTTC.

The rearrangement joins TRBV7-3 to TRBJ2-1, with 14 bases aligning to TRBD2. Germline V gene lookup returns CDR1 SGHTA and CDR2 FQGTGA. The CDR3 has 18 residues. V lost 5 bases and J lost 5; bases outside the gene matches: 11. In nucleotides, the CDR3 is TGTGCCAGCAGCCGGGGACTAGCGGGAGTGATCGGGGACAATGAGCAGTTCTTC. This gives the protein CASSRGLAGVIGDNEQFF.

This chain connects TRBV18 to TRBJ2-1, with a weak D call TRBD2 (5 bases). The germline gives CDR1 KGHSH, CDR2 LQKENI. The CDR3 length is 13 residues. Trimming shortened V by 6 bases and J by 6 bases, and 12 bases separated the two germline ends. The CDR3 reads CASSPGISNEQFF. The CDR3 bases are TGTGCCAGCTCCCCCGGGATTTCCAATGAGCAGTTCTTC.

The CDR3 reads CASSESRGKTQYF. CDR3 bases: TGCGCCAGCAGTGAGTCGCGGGGGAAGACCCAGTACTTC. The gene calls are TRBV10-1 and TRBJ2-5; 7 nucleotides match TRBD2. Trimming took 0 bases from V and 6 from J; bases not matched to a gene: 1. CDR1 is WNHNN and CDR2 is SYGVQD in the germline V gene (reference sequence). The CDR3 extends over 13 amino acids.